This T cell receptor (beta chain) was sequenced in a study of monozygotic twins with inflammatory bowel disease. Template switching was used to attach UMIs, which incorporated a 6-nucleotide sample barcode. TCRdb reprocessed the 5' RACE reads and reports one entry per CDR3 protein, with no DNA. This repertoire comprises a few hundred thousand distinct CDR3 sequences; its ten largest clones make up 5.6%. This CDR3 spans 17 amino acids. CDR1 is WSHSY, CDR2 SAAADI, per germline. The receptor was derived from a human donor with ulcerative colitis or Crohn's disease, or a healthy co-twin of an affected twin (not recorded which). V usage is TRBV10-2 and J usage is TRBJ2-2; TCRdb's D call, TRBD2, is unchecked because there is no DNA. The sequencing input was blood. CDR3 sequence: CASSELMLASNTGELFF.